This TCR beta chain derives from a study of blood T cell repertoires in COVID-19. Overall study: From T cells, B-cell-depleted T cells, or PBMCs came the material, which was cDNA or gDNA.

The data were produced by immunoSEQ multiplex PCR, yet TCRdb's version contains in-frame clones alone and is incomplete. The sample has 150,000 to 180,000 clones, about 88% seen once. Germline V gene data show CDR1 as LNHDA and CDR2 as SQIVND (reference sequence). V trimming: 4 bases; J trimming: 0 bases; junction bases outside the gene matches: 11. The CDR3 runs 18 residues. Participants, 18 to 89 years old, spanned under 25 US areas. Input material: PBMCs or T cells enriched from blood (not recorded which). The chain is built from TRBV19 and TRBJ2-4, with 8 bases lining up with TRBD1. The sequence was obtained from a man aged 50 to 60 who had recovered from COVID-19. The CDR3 is CASSRGQAGVIAKNIQYF. The CDR3 DNA follows: TGTGCCAGTAGTAGGGGACAGGCTGGCGTTATAGCCAAAAACATTCAGTACTTC.